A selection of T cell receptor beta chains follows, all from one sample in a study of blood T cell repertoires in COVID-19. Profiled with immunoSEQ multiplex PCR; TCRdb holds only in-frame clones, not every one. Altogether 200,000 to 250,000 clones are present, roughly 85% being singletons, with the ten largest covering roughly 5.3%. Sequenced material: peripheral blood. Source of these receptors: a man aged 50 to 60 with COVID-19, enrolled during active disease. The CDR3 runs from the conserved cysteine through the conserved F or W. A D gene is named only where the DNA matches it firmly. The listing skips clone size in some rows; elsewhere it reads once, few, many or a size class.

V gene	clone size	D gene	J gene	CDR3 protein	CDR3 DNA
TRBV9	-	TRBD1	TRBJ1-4	CASSVEGARGEKLFF	TGTGCCAGCAGCGTAGAGGGGGCGCGGGGTGAAAAACTGTTTTTT
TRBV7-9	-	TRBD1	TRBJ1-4	CASSSNSGGNEKLFF	TGTGCCAGCAGCTCGAATTCAGGGGGCAATGAAAAACTGTTTTTT
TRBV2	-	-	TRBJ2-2	CASSRDKNTGELFF	TGTGCCAGCAGCCGGGACAAGAACACCGGGGAGCTGTTTTTT
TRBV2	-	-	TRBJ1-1	CASMGTFALETEAFF	TGTGCCAGCATGGGGACATTCGCACTGGAAACTGAAGCTTTCTTT
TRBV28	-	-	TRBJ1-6	CASTRTEVSPLHF	TGTGCCAGCACGAGGACAGAGGTCTCACCCCTCCACTTT
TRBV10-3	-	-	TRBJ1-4	CAISDGRVEKLFF	TGTGCCATCAGTGATGGGCGGGTTGAAAAACTGTTTTTT
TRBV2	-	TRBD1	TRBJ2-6	CASSERDRGRVSVLTF	TGTGCCAGCAGTGAACGGGACAGGGGGCGAGTTTCGGTCCTGACTTTC
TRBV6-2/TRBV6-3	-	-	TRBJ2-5	CASSYSRFKETQYF	TGTGCCAGCAGTTACTCTCGGTTCAAAGAGACCCAGTACTTC
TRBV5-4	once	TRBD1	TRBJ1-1	CASSLGTGGVWNTEAFF	TGTGCCAGCAGCTTAGGGACAGGGGGTGTGTGGAACACTGAAGCTTTCTTT
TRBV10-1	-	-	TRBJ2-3	CASSESSTDTQYF	TGCGCCAGCAGTGAATCTAGCACAGATACGCAGTATTTT
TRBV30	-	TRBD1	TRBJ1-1	CAWSRDRNTEAFF	TGTGCCTGGAGCCGGGACAGGAACACTGAAGCTTTCTTT
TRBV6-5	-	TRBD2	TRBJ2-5	CASSGRLAFETQYF	TGTGCCAGCAGCGGCAGACTAGCCTTCGAGACCCAGTACTTC
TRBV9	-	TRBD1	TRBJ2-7	CASSERTGTLYEQYF	TGTGCCAGCAGCGAACGGACAGGGACCCTCTACGAGCAGTACTTC
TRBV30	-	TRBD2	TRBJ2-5	CAREGSGGHETQYF	TGTGCCCGGGAGGGTAGCGGGGGCCATGAGACCCAGTACTTC
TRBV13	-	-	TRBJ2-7	CASSRQRVYEQYF	TGTGCCAGCAGCCGACAGAGAGTCTACGAGCAGTACTTC
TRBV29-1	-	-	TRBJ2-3	CSVEGLADTQYF	TGCAGCGTTGAAGGGCTAGCAGATACGCAGTATTTT
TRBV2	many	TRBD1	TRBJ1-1	CASKMGQGTNTEAFF	TGTGCCAGCAAGATGGGACAGGGGACGAACACTGAAGCTTTCTTT
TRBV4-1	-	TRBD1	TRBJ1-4	CASSQGTGVGNEKLFF	TGCGCCAGCAGCCAAGGGACAGGTGTGGGTAATGAAAAACTGTTTTTT
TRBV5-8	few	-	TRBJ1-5	CASSKGLHNQPQHF	TGTGCCAGCAGTAAGGGACTGCATAATCAGCCCCAGCATTTT
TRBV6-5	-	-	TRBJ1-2	CASRGSVNRVYGYTF	TGTGCCAGCAGGGGGAGTGTGAACAGAGTCTATGGCTACACCTTC
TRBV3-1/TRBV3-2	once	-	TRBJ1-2	CASSYGEGPYGYTF	TGTGCCAGCAGCTACGGGGAGGGACCCTATGGCTACACCTTC
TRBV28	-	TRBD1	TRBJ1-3	CASSGTGNSGNTIYF	TGTGCCAGCAGTGGGACAGGGAACTCTGGAAACACCATATATTTT
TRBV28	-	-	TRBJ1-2	CASSFEGVRGYTF	TGTGCCAGCAGTTTCGAGGGAGTACGGGGCTACACCTTC
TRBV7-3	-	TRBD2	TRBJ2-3	CASSLWASGGAGTDTQYF	TGTGCCAGCAGCTTATGGGCTAGCGGGGGGGCCGGGACAGATACGCAGTATTTT
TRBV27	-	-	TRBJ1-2	CASSPEQGGYGYTF	TGTGCCAGCAGTCCCGAACAGGGAGGGTATGGCTACACCTTC
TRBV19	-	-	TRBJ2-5	CASSMGQDVTQYF	TGTGCCAGTAGTATGGGTCAGGATGTGACCCAGTACTTC
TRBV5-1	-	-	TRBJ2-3	CASSSGMARSTDTQYF	TGCGCCAGCAGCTCGGGGATGGCCAGAAGCACAGATACGCAGTATTTT
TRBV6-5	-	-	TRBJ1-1	CASSYGGRGEAFF	TGTGCCAGCAGTTATGGGGGCCGGGGTGAAGCTTTCTTT
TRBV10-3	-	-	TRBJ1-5	CAISESHSNQPQHF	TGTGCCATCAGTGAGTCCCATAGCAATCAGCCCCAGCATTTT
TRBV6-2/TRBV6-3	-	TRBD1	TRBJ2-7	CASSYSGTGTGYEQYF	TGTGCCAGCAGTTACTCCGGGACAGGGACTGGGTACGAGCAGTACTTC
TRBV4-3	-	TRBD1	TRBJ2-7	CASSESQGPYEQYF	TGCGCCAGCAGCGAATCACAGGGGCCCTACGAGCAGTACTTC
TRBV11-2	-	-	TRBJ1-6	CASSSRLRYNSPLHF	TGTGCCAGCAGCTCCAGACTGCGGTATAATTCACCCCTCCACTTT
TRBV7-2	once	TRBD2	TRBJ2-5	CASSSKTSGGAYVETQYF	TGTGCCAGCAGCTCAAAGACTAGCGGGGGGGCCTATGTGGAGACCCAGTACTTC
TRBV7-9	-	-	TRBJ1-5	CASSLGAQGNQPQHF	TGTGCCAGCAGCTTGGGGGCACAGGGCAATCAGCCCCAGCATTTT
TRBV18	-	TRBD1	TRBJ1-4	CASSPPRGQGDEKLFF	TGTGCCAGCTCACCACCCAGGGGGCAGGGGGATGAAAAACTGTTTTTT
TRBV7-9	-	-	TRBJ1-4	CASSSKEGGINEKLFF	TGTGCCAGCAGCTCCAAGGAGGGAGGGATTAATGAAAAACTGTTTTTT
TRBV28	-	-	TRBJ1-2	CASSSVWGYTF	TGTGCCAGCAGTTCGGTTTGGGGCTACACCTTC
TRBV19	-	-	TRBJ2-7	CASSRTDYEQYF	TGTGCCAGTAGCCGGACAGATTACGAGCAGTACTTC
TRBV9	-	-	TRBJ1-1	CASSVNRERSTEAFF	TGTGCCAGCAGCGTCAACAGGGAACGGAGCACTGAAGCTTTCTTT
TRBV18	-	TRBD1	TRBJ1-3	CASSSTGVSGNTIYF	TGTGCCAGCTCATCCACAGGGGTCTCTGGAAACACCATATATTTT
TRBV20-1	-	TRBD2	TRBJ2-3	CSASPSGAFSRTDTQYF	TGCAGTGCTAGTCCTAGCGGGGCCTTTTCACGCACAGATACGCAGTATTTT
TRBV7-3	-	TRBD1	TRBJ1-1	CASSFPGQVEAFF	TGTGCCAGCAGCTTCCCCGGACAGGTTGAAGCTTTCTTT
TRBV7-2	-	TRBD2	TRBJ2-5	CASSLRGSGGAGETQYF	TGTGCCAGCAGCTTAAGAGGTAGCGGGGGGGCCGGTGAGACCCAGTACTTC
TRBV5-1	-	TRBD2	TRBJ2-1	CASSLTGTSGVNEQFF	TGCGCCAGCAGCTTAACCGGGACTAGCGGGGTAAATGAGCAGTTCTTC
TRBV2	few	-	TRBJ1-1	CASALGGPGFDTEAFF	TGTGCCAGTGCCCTCGGAGGCCCGGGGTTTGACACTGAAGCTTTCTTT